These 14 T cell receptor beta chains were all obtained from the same sample, sequenced in a study of blood T cell repertoires in COVID-19. The assay was immunoSEQ multiplex PCR, and TCRdb's table has in-frame clones only and misses some. The repertoire includes 180,000 or so clones, over 75% of them detected once, and around 2.8% sits in the top ten. Specimen: peripheral blood. The receptors come from a woman aged 80 or over with active or convalescent COVID-19.

The chain joins TRBV11-2 to TRBJ1-1, with D unresolved. Germline assignment: CDR1 SGHAT and CDR2 FQNNGV. The CDR3 sequence is 14 residues long. V lost 5 bases and J 6 bases, leaving 16 bases between the germline ends. Here the CDR3 DNA reads TGTGCCAGCAGCCCAAGAGCGGGGTTAGCTGAAGCTTTCTTT. Its protein product is CASSPRAGLAEAFF.

The chain employs TRBV29-1 and TRBJ2-7; perhaps TRBD1 as D (5 bases). Germline values: CDR1 SQVTM, CDR2 ANQGSEA. The V end lost 6 bases, the J end lost 4 bases, and 25 bases lay between the germline ends. There are 16 residues in the CDR3. This CDR3 reads CSVLTLQGSGIYEQYF. The DNA of the CDR3 is TGCAGCGTCCTTACTCTCCAGGGATCTGGGATATACGAGCAGTACTTC.

This chain joins TRBV10-3 and TRBJ2-1; 16 bases fit TRBD2. The CDR3 totals 19 residues. CDR1 and CDR2 (germline): ENHRY, SYGVKD. The V and J ends lost 8 bases and 1 base, in that order; junction bases with no gene match: 11. The CDR3 DNA follows: TGTGCCATCTATTCCGGGACTAGCGGGGGGGCCAGGTCCTACAATGAGCAGTTCTTC. Translation: CAIYSGTSGGARSYNEQFF.

The V call is TRBV15, the J call TRBJ1-3; weak D call: TRBD1 (6 bases). In germline, CDR1 is LNHNV, CDR2 YYDKDF (reference sequence). V lost 0 bases and J 2 bases, leaving 11 bases between the germline ends. The CDR3 totals 16 residues. This chain's CDR3 is CATSREHRATGNTIYF. The CDR3, as DNA: TGTGCCACCAGCAGAGAACACAGGGCGACTGGAAACACCATATATTTT.

This chain uses TRBV30 with TRBJ2-1, with 9 bases fitting TRBD2. CDR1 and CDR2 from the germline V gene are GTSNPN and SVGIG (reference sequence). J lost 7 bases, V lost 0 bases, and 4 bases had no gene match. The CDR3 extends over 14 amino acids. CDR3 protein: CAWSVYSGGNEQFF. CDR3 sequence (DNA): TGTGCCTGGAGTGTTTATAGCGGGGGAAATGAGCAGTTCTTC.

The rearrangement joins TRBV6-2 or TRBV6-3 to TRBJ2-1; TRBD2 matches at 14 bases. This CDR3 has 14 residues. Unmatched junction bases numbered 4, after V lost 2 bases and J lost 13 bases. Germline lookup yields CDR1 MNHEY and CDR2 SVGEGT. The CDR3 sequence is CASSYGTSGGPQFF. CDR3 DNA: TGTGCCAGCAGTTACGGGACTAGCGGGGGCCCCCAGTTCTTC.

This chain connects TRBV20-1 to TRBJ2-3; a possible D gene is TRBD2 (5 bases). The CDR3 runs to 12 residues. The V gene's germline CDR1 is DFQATT and CDR2 SNEGSKA (reference sequence). The ends were cut back, 3 bases at V and 4 bases at J, with 8 bases in the middle. CDR3 nucleotide sequence: TGCAGTGCTAGTACTAGTTCAGATACGCAGTATTTT. As protein: CSASTSSDTQYF.

This clone was seen a handful of times. The chain combines TRBV6-7 with TRBJ1-3; 11 bases agree with TRBD1. TRBV6-7 belongs to the ORF category, with a function that is uncertain. This CDR3 spans 19 amino acids. V dropped 0 bases and J dropped 3; count of bases not matched to a gene: 10. CDR3 nucleotide sequence: TGTGCCAGCAGTTACTCCGTCGGGACAGGGGGAATCGGTGGAAACACCATATATTTT. The encoded protein is CASSYSVGTGGIGGNTIYF.

This chain connects TRBV24-1 to TRBJ2-1; 9 bases are shared with TRBD1. V shed 4 bases, J shed 6 bases, and the junction held 9 bases outside the gene matches. This CDR3 contains 16 residues. Germline CDR1 KGHDR, CDR2 SFDVKD. The CDR3 is CATSDPTGGKSNEQFF. CDR3 bases: TGTGCCACCAGTGACCCTACAGGGGGCAAGAGCAATGAGCAGTTCTTC.

The chain carries TRBV7-2 and TRBJ2-2; 8 bases agree with TRBD1. Trimming cost V 8 bases and J 3 bases; bases outside gene matches: 8. In germline, CDR1 is SGHTA, CDR2 FQGNSA. The CDR3 is 15 amino acids. CDR3: CASVWGTGDTGELFF. As DNA, the CDR3 is TGTGCCAGCGTATGGGGGACAGGCGACACCGGGGAGCTGTTTTTT.

This clone was picked up a small number of times. This chain uses TRBV6-2 or TRBV6-3 with TRBJ1-1; D not certain. Per germline, CDR1 MNHEY and CDR2 SVGEGT. V was trimmed by 4 bases and J by 2 bases, leaving 8 bases between them. This CDR3 is built from 13 residues. The CDR3 nucleotides read TGTGCCAGCAGTTTTCAGGAAAACACTGAAGCTTTCTTT. Translating gives CASSFQENTEAFF.

This clone has just one count. This sequence joins TRBV29-1 and TRBJ2-7; 11 nucleotides align to TRBD1. The CDR3 extends over 16 amino acids. The V segment lost 6 bases and the J segment 6 bases; nucleotides outside the gene matches: 16. Germline-derived CDR1 and CDR2 are SQVTM and ANQGSEA. The CDR3 is CSVQRTGGFRPSEQYF. CDR3 coding DNA: TGCAGCGTCCAAAGGACAGGGGGCTTCCGACCCAGCGAGCAGTACTTC.

This chain uses TRBV9 with TRBJ2-5; 8 nucleotides line up with TRBD2. The germline CDR1 and CDR2 sequences are SGDLS and YYNGEE. With V trimmed by 0 bases and J by 2 bases, 15 bases remained unmatched. The CDR3 contains 19 residues. CDR3 protein: CASSVGPRGSGGGQETQYF. The CDR3 DNA is TGTGCCAGCAGCGTAGGACCGAGGGGCAGCGGGGGAGGTCAAGAGACCCAGTACTTC.

The gene calls are TRBV7-9 and TRBJ1-1; maybe TRBD1 (6 bases). Trimming stripped 6 bases from V and 4 bases from J, with 9 bases between. This CDR3 contains 12 residues. Germline assignment: CDR1 SEHNR and CDR2 FQNEAQ (reference sequence). CDR3 sequence reads: CASRTGSTEAFF. The DNA of the CDR3 is TGTGCCAGCAGAACAGGGAGCACTGAAGCTTTCTTT. The whole variable domain, filled in from reference TRBV7-9 and TRBJ1-1, reads DTGVSQNPRHKITKRGQNVTFRCDPISEHNRLYWYRQTLGQGPEFLTYFQNEAQLEKSRLLSDRFSAERPKGSFSTLEIQRTEQGDSAMYLCASRTGSTEAFFGQGTRLTVV.